The T cell receptor (beta chain) described here comes from a study of T cell repertoires in aging, cancer and after chemotherapy. Across the study: Over several months to years, re-sampled healthy donor repertoires clearly shared clones. Study-level points and caveats: Median generation probability rose over the chemotherapy interval in each cancer cohort, suggesting rebound thymic output.

This clonotype is medium-sized (0.01 to 0.1%) within its sample. The antigen is undetermined. Rearranged V-D-J TRB sequences were amplified with a mixed TRB-A/B primer pool. TCRdb independently ran MiXCR on the multiplex PCR reads; one entry per CDR3 protein. The sample includes about 11,000 distinct CDR3 sequences, more than 20% seen only once; the top ten take 1.5% to 2%. Germline trimming cut 5 bases from V and 6 bases from J; bases unmatched to any gene: 9. Germline V gene data show CDR1 as MNHNS and CDR2 as SASEGT. The CDR3 has 14 amino acids. Amplification of TCR beta used genomic DNA extracted from peripheral blood.

The sample taken for sequencing was blood. This clonotype originated in a human donor in good health. This chain connects TRBV6-1 to TRBJ1-2; 7 bases are shared with TRBD1. CDR3 DNA sequence: TGTGCCAGCAGTTATCAAGGGGGCTTGAATGGCTACACCTTC. This codes for CASSYQGGLNGYTF.